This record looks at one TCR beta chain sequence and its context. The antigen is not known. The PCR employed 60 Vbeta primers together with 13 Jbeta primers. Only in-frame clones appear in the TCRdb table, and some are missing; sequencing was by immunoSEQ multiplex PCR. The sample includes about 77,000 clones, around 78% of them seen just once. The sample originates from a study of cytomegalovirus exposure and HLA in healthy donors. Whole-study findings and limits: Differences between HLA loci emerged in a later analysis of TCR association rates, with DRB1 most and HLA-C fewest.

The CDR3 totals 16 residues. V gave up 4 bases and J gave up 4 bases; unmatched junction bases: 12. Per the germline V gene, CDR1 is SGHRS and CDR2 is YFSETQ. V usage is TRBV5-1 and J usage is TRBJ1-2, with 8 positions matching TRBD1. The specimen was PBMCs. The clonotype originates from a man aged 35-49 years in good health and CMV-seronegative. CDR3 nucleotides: TGCGCCAGCAGCCAAGGGGGGCAGGGGGCCCTCTATGGCTACACCTTC. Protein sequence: CASSQGGQGALYGYTF.